This T cell receptor (beta chain) is from a study of shared clonotypes between healthy human individuals. The overall study: A couple of women and three men aged 18 to 49 served as donors. Used for every donor were three CD4 naive, three CD4 memory, two CD8 naive and one CD8 memory plate.

Using about 220 ng DNA, approximately 27,000 T cell genomes, the sorted-subset replicate PCRs were run. TCRdb keeps only in-frame clones here, not all; method: immunoSEQ multiplex PCR. In the table there are some 1 million clones, more than 65% of which are singletons. Details on this clone: Its antigen is unidentified.

General study findings and limits: Naive subsets typically showed greater estimated richness than memory subsets.

The germline gives CDR1 SNHLY, CDR2 FYNNEI. The CDR3 sequence is 14 residues long. The junction had 8 bases not matched to a gene; V was cut back by 8 bases and J by 4 bases. The chain employs TRBV2 and TRBJ2-5; TRBD1 matches at 9 bases. The sequence was collected from a man between 18 and 35 years old in good health. The sample was memory CD4+ T cells sorted from blood. The subset denotes: CD45RA-negative fraction. DNA of the CDR3: TGTGCCAGCTCTGGGACAGGGAGTGGAGAGACCCAGTACTTC. Amino acid sequence: CASSGTGSGETQYF.